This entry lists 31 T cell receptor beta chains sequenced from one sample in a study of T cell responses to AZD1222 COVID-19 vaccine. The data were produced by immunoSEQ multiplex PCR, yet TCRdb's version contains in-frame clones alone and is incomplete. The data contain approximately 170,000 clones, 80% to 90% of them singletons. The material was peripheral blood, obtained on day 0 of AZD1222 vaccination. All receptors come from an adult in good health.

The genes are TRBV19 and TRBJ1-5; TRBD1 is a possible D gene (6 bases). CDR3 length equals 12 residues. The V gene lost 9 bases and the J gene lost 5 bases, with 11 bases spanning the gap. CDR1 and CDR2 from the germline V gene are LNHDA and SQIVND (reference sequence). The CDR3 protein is CASRGRDQPQHF. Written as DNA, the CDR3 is TGTGCCAGCAGGGGCCGGGATCAGCCCCAGCATTTT.

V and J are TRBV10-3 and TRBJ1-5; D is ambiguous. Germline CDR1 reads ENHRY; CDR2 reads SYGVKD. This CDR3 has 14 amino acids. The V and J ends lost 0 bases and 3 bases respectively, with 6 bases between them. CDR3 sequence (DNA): TGTGCCATCAGTGAGTCAAGGGACAATCAGCCCCAGCATTTT. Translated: CAISESRDNQPQHF.

CDR3 nucleotide sequence: TGTGCCAGCAGTGAGCGACGAGAGAGGAACACTGAAGCTTTCTTT. Translation gives CASSERRERNTEAFF. The chain employs TRBV25-1 and TRBJ1-1; D ambiguous. Trimming removed 3 bases at V and 1 base at J, with 12 bases between. Germline lookup yields CDR1 MGHDK and CDR2 SYGVNS. The CDR3 extends over 15 amino acids.

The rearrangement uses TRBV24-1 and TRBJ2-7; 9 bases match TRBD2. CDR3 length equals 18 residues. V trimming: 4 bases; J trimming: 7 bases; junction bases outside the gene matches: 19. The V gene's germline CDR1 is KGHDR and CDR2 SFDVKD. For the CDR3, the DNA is TGTGCCACCAGTGACGCACCGATAGCGGGGGTACCCTCTGGGGAGCAGTACGTC. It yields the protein CATSDAPIAGVPSGEQYV.

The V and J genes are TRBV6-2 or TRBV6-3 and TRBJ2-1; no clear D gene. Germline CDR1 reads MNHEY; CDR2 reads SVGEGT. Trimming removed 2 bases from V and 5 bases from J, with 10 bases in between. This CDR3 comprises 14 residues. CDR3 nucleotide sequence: TGTGCCAGCAGTTACGGTTACTGGGACAATGAGCAGTTCTTC. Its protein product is CASSYGYWDNEQFF.

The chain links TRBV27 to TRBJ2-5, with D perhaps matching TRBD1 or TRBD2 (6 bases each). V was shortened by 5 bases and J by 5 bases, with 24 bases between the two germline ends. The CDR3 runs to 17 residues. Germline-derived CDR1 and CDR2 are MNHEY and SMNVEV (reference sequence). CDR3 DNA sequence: TGTGCCAGCAGTGCTCCCGGGGGACTCTGGGGGCAGGAGACCCAGTACTTC. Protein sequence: CASSAPGGLWGQETQYF.

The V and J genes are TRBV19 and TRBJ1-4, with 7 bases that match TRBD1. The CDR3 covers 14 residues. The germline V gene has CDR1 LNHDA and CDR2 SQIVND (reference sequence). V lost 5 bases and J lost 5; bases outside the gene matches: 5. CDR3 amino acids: CASSLPGQNEKLFF. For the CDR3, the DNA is TGTGCCAGTAGTTTGCCGGGACAGAATGAAAAACTGTTTTTT.

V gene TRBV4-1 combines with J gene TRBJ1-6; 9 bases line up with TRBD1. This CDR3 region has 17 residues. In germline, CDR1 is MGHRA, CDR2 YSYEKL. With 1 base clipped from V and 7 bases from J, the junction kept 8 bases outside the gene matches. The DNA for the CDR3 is TGCGCCAGCAGCCAAGTTACACAGGGGGCGAAGAATTCACCCCTCCACTTT. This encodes CASSQVTQGAKNSPLHF.

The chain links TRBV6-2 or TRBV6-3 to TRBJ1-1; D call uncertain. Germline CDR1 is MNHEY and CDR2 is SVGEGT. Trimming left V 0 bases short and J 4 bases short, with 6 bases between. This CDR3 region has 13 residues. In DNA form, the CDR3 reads TGTGCCAGCAGTTACTCAGGGAGCACTGAAGCTTTCTTT. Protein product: CASSYSGSTEAFF.

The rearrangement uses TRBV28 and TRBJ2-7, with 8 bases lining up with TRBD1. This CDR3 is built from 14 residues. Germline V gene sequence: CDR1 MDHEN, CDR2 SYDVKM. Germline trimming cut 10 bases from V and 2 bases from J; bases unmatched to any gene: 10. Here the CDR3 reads CATRTGQGPYEQYF. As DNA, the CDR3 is TGTGCCACCAGAACAGGACAGGGCCCCTACGAGCAGTACTTC.

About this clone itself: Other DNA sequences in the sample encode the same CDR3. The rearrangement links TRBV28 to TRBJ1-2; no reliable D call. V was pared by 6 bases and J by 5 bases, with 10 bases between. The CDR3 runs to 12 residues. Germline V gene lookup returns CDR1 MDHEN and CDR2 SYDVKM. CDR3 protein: CASSSTDYGYTF. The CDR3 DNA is TGTGCCAGCAGCTCTACGGATTATGGCTACACCTTC.

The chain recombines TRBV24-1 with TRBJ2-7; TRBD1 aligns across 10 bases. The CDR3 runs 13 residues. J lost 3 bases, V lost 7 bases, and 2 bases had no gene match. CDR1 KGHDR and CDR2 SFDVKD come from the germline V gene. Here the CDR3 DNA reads TGTGCCACCAGCCGGGACAGGGGCTACGAGCAGTACTTC. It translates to CATSRDRGYEQYF.

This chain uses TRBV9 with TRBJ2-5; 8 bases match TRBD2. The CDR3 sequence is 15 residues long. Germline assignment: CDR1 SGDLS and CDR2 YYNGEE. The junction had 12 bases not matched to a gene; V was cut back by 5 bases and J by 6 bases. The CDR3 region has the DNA TGTGCCAGCAGTCGTCCGGGGGGGCCAGGAAAGACCCAGTACTTC. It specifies CASSRPGGPGKTQYF.

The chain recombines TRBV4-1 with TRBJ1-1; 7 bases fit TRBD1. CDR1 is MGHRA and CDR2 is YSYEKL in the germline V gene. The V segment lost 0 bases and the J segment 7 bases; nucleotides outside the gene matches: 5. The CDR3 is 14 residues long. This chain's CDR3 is CASSQEGGEFEAFF. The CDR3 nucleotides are TGCGCCAGCAGCCAAGAAGGGGGCGAGTTTGAAGCTTTCTTT.

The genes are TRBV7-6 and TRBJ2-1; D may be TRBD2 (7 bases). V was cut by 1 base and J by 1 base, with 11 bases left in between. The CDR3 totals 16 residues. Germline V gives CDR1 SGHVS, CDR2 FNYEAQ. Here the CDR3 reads CASSLGGGGSYNEQFF. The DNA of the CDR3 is TGTGCCAGCAGCTTAGGAGGGGGGGGGTCCTACAATGAGCAGTTCTTC.

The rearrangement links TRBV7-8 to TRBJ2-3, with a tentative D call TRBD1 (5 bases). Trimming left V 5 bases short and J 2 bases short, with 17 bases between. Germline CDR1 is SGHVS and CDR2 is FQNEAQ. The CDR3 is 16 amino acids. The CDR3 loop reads CASSPYLIGVTDTQYF. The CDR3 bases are TGTGCCAGCAGCCCATACCTTATAGGGGTCACAGATACGCAGTATTTT.

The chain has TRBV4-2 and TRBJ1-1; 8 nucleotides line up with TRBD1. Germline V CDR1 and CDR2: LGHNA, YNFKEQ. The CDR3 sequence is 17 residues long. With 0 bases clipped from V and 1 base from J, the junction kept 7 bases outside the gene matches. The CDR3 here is CASSQEDRATSNTEAFF. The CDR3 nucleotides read TGTGCCAGCAGCCAAGAGGACAGGGCCACCTCGAACACTGAAGCTTTCTTT.

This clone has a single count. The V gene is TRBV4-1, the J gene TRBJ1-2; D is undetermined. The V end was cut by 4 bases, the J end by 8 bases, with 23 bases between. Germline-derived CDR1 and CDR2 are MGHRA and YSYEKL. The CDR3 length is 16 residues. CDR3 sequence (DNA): TGCGCCAGCAGCCGAATAATTAGACTTAATTCAGGCGGCTACACCTTC. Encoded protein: CASSRIIRLNSGGYTF.

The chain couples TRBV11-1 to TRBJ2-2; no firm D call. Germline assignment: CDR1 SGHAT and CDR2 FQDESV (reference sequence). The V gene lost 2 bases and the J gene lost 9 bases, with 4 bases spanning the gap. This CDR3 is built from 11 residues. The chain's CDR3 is CASSLTRELFF. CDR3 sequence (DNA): TGTGCCAGCAGCTTAACTAGGGAGCTGTTTTTT.

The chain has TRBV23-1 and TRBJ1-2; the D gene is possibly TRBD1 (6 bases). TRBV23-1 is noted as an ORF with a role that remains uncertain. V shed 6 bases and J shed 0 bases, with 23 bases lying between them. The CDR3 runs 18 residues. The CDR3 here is CASRLIGQSYSANYGYTF. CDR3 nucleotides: TGCGCCAGCAGACTGATAGGACAGAGTTATTCTGCTAACTATGGCTACACCTTC.

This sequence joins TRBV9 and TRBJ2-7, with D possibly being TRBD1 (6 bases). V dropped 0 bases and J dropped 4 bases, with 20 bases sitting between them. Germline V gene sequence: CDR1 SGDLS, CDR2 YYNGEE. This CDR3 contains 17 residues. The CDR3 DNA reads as TGTGCCAGCAGCGTAGTACAGGGAACGCCAGGATCTTACGAGCAGTACGTC. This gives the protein CASSVVQGTPGSYEQYV.

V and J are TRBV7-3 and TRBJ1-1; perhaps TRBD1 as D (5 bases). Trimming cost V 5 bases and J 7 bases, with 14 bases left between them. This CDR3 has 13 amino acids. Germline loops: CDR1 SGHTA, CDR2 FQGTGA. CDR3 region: CASSLMVGGEAFF. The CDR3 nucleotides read TGTGCCAGCAGCCTCATGGTGGGGGGTGAAGCTTTCTTT.

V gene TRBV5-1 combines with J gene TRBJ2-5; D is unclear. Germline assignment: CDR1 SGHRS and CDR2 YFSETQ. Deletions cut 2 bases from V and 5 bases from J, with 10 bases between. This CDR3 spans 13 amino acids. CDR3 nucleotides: TGCGCCAGCAGCTTTTTCCAGATGGAGACCCAGTACTTC. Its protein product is CASSFFQMETQYF.

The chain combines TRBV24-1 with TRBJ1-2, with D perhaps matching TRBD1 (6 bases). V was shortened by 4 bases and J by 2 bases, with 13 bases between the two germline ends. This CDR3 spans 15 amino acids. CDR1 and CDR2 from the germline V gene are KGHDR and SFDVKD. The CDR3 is CATSEPGARNYGYTF. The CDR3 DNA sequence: TGTGCCACCAGTGAACCGGGGGCCAGAAACTATGGCTACACCTTC.

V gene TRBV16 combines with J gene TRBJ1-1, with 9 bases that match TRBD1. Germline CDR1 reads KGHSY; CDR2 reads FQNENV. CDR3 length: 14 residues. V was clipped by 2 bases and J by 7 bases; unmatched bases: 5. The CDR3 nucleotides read TGTGCCAGCAGCCAAGCTGGACAGGGGTTTGAAGCTTTCTTT. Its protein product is CASSQAGQGFEAFF.

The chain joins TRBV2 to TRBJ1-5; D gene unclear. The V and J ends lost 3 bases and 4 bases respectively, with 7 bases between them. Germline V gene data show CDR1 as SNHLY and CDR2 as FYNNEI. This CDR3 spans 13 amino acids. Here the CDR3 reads CASSDPRNQPQHF. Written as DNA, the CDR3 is TGTGCCAGCAGTGACCCGCGGAATCAGCCCCAGCATTTT.

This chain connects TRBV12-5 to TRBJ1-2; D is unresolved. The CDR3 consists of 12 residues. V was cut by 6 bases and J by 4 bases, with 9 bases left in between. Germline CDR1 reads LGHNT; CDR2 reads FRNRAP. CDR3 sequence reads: CASGEPLYGYTF. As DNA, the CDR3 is TGTGCTAGTGGCGAACCACTCTATGGCTACACCTTC.

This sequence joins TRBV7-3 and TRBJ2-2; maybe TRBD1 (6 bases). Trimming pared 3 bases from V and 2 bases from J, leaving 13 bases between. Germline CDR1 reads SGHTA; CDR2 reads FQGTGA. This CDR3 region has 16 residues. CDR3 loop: CASSFFEGTNTGELFF. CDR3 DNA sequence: TGTGCCAGCAGCTTCTTCGAGGGGACAAACACCGGGGAGCTGTTTTTT.

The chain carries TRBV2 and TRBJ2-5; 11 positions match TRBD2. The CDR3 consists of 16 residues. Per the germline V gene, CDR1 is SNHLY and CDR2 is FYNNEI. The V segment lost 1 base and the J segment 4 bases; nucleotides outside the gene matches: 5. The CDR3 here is CASSEELAGGLETQYF. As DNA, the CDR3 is TGTGCCAGCAGTGAAGAATTAGCGGGGGGGCTAGAGACCCAGTACTTC.

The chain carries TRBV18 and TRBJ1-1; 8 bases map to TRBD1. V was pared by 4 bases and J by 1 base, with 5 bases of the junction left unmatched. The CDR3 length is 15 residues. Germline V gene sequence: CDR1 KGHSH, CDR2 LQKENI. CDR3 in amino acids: CASSLGQGGNTEAFF. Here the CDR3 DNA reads TGTGCCAGCTCACTCGGACAGGGAGGGAACACTGAAGCTTTCTTT.

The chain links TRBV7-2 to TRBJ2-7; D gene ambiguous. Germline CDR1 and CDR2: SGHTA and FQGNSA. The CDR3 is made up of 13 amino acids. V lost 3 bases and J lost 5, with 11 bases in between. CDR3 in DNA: TGTGCCAGCAGCTTTGTTAAGGGTGACGAGCAGTACTTC. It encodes CASSFVKGDEQYF.